This TCR beta chain was captured in a study of T cell responses to AZD1222 COVID-19 vaccine. This CDR3 is built from 14 residues. The V gene lost 4 bases and the J gene lost 2 bases, with 13 bases spanning the gap. Germline CDR1 is SGDLS and CDR2 is YYNGEE. TCRdb's table, derived via immunoSEQ multiplex PCR, lists solely in-frame clones and lacks some. Of 140,000 to 150,000 clones in the sample, 75% to 90% are singletons; the top ten hold around 4.1%. This receptor was taken from an adult in good health. The chain joins TRBV9 to TRBJ2-7; perhaps D is TRBD1 or TRBD2 (5 bases each). Sequencing was performed on peripheral blood, taken on day 0 of MenACWY control vaccination. The CDR3 coding sequence is TGTGCCAGCAGCACCCGGGACGACCCCTACGAGCAGTACTTC. Amino acid sequence: CASSTRDDPYEQYF. Looking up the rest from reference TRBV9 and TRBJ2-7 gives the full variable domain: DSGVTQTPKHLITATGQRVTLRCSPRSGDLSVYWYQQSLDQGLQFLIQYYNGEERAKGNILERFSAQQFPDLHSELNLSSLELGDSALYFCASSTRDDPYEQYFGPGTRLTVT.